The T cell receptor (beta chain) described here comes from a study of blood T cell repertoires in COVID-19. CDR1 is MNHNY, CDR2 SVGAGI, per germline (reference sequence). This CDR3 spans 13 amino acids. Original data processing: Amplified reference gene primers provided the basis for estimating nucleated cell counts. Generated by immunoSEQ multiplex PCR, the TCRdb table keeps only in-frame clones and is missing some. D and trimming were read from the DNA, whereas the V and J calls and clone size are those reported in that table. The repertoire consists of roughly 140,000 clones, with 70% to 90% occurring once and the leading ten covering under 3%.

This chain links TRBV6-6 with TRBJ2-1; 9 bases match TRBD2. This receptor was obtained from a man over 45 with acute or convalescent COVID-19. The source material was peripheral blood. The CDR3 DNA follows: TGTGTCTCAGGACTAGCGCCCTACAATGAGCAGTTCTTC. It encodes CVSGLAPYNEQFF.